This T cell receptor beta chain was found in a study of low-dose radiotherapy and immunotherapy resistance in tumors. Study-wide context: 1 Gy per fraction was delivered to Cohort 2 every two weeks, for 13 Gy total over 26 weeks. The patients were given nivolumab 240 mg every two weeks and ipilimumab 1 mg/kg every six weeks, through an intravenous route. Patients took aspirin 300 mg by mouth once daily. This continued for four cycles, starting on cycle 1 day 1.

The table lists this clonotype with a few counts. The junction differs from germline at one of its ends, possibly a read error. The CDR3 covers 10 residues. Germline assignment: CDR1 SGHTA and CDR2 FQGNSA. Primers targeting TRAV and TRBV primed first-strand cDNA, covering alpha and beta chains. PCR amplification of the TCRs was performed with Phusion for 20 PCR cycles, and it relied on a constant-region primer together with a V-primer adapter. TCRdb analysed the reads with MiXCR anew, one entry per CDR3 protein. The data hold approximately 100,000 distinct CDR3 sequences, with more than 20% observed a single time. Time point: after trial treatment. Specified treatment: LDRT plus nivolumab, ipilimumab, low-dose cyclophosphamide and aspirin (RACIN trial). Donors were dosed with nivolumab and ipilimumab; they also received aspirin, low-dose cyclophosphamide and low-dose radiotherapy.

The chain has TRBV7-2 and TRBJ1-4, with no clear D. This clonotype was obtained from a male donor with prostate cancer. Source: PBMCs, taken after low-dose radiotherapy plus immunotherapy. DNA of the CDR3: TGTGCCAGCAGCTTCGTGAGACGGATTTTT. It translates to CASSFVRRIF. Full variable domain (remainder filled in from reference TRBV7-2 and TRBJ1-4): GAGVSQSPSNKVTEKGKDVELRCDPISGHTALYWYRQSLGQGLEFLIYFQGNSAPDKSGLPSDRFSAERTGGSVSTLTIQRTQQEDSAVYLCASSFVRRIFGSGTQLSVL.